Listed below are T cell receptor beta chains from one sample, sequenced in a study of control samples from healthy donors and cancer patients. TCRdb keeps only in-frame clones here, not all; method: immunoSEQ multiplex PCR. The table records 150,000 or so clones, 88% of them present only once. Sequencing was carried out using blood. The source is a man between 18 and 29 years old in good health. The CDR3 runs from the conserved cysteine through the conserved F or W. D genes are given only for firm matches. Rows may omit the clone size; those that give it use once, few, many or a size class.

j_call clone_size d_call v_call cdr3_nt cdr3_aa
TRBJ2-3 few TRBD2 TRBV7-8 TGTGCCAGCAGCTCTCACGGAGGGCCTAGCGGGGGGTTGAGCACAGATACGCAGTATTTT CASSSHGGPSGGLSTDTQYF
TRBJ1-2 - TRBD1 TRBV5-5 TGTGCCAGCAGCCGTGGCGCGGGACAGGCCGATGGCTACACCTTC CASSRGAGQADGYTF
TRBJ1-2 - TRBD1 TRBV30 TGTGCCTGGGGAGACAGGGACGACACCTTC CAWGDRDDTF
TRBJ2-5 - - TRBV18 TGTGCCAGCTCATCATTAATAAGCCAAGAGACCCAGTACTTC CASSSLISQETQYF
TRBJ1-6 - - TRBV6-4 TGTGCCAGCAGTCGGGGGGGTACCTCCTATAATTCACCCCTCCACTTT CASSRGGTSYNSPLHF
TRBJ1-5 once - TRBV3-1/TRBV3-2 TGTGCCAGCAGCCAAGGTCAGGGCGACGGGCCCCAGCATTTT CASSQGQGDGPQHF
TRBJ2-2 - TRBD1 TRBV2 TGTGCCAGCAGCTACCCGAGGACAGGGGATACGAGCGGGGAGCTGTTTTTT CASSYPRTGDTSGELFF
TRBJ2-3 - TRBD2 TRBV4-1 TGCGCCAGCAGCCAAGGGTGGCCTAGCGGGGGGATAGATACGCAGTATTTT CASSQGWPSGGIDTQYF
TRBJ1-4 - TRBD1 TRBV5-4 TGTGCCAGCAGCTTGGACAGGGGGATTTCAACTAATGAAAAACTGTTTTTT CASSLDRGISTNEKLFF
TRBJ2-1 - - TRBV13 TGTGCCAGCAGTTTCCTGGGGGGGCGGGACAATGAGCAGTTCTTC CASSFLGGRDNEQFF
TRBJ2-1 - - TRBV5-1 TGCGCCAGCAGCTTTGGGGCCTATTACAATGAGCAGTTCTTC CASSFGAYYNEQFF
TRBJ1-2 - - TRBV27 TGTGCCAGCAGTTTTTCGGCAGTTGACAACTATGGCTACACCTTC CASSFSAVDNYGYTF
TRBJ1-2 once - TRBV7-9 TGTGCCAGCAGCTTATATGAGGGCTACACCTTC CASSLYEGYTF
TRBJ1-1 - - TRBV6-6 TGTGCCAGCAGTTATGGGGGGAAGGACACTGAAGCTTTCTTT CASSYGGKDTEAFF
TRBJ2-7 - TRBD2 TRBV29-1 TGCAGCGGGATTAGCGGGGGTTACTACGAGCAGTACTTC CSGISGGYYEQYF
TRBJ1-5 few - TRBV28 TGTGCCAGCAGCCCGGGGGGGTCGGGTCAGCCCCAGCATTTT CASSPGGSGQPQHF
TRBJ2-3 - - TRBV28 TGTGCCAGCACCCACAGGGGCGGGGGGATAGATACGCAGTATTTT CASTHRGGGIDTQYF
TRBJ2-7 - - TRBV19 TGTGCCAGTAGTATAGGCGGCAGGGCTTACGAGCAGTACTTC CASSIGGRAYEQYF
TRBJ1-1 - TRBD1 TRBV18 TGTGCCAGCTCACTGTACAGGGGGCAAGGCACTGAAGCTTTCTTT CASSLYRGQGTEAFF
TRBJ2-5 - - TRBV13 TGTGCCAGCAGCTTAGGCCTGGGGGGAGAGGAGACCCAGTACTTC CASSLGLGGEETQYF
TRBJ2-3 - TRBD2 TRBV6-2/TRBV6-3 TGTGCCAGCAGTTACTCTTCTAGCGGGGGGTCCACAGATACGCAGTATTTT CASSYSSSGGSTDTQYF
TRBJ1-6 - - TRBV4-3 TGCGCCAGCAGCCAAGGCGGACACGGGACTCATAATTCACCCCTCCACTTT CASSQGGHGTHNSPLHF
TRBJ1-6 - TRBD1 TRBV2 TGTGCCAGCAGTGATTCCGGGACAGGAGGTTGGGCACCCCTCCACTTT CASSDSGTGGWAPLHF
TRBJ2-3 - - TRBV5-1 TGCGCCAGCAGCTTCAGGGGAGCAGATACGCAGTATTTT CASSFRGADTQYF
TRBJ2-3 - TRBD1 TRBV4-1 TGCGCCAGCAGCCCCCGGGACAGTCTCACAGATACGCAGTATTTT CASSPRDSLTDTQYF
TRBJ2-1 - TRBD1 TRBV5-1 TGCGCCAGCAGCTTGGAACAGGGGGCATTCGACAATGAGCAGTTCTTC CASSLEQGAFDNEQFF
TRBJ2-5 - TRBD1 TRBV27 TGTGCCAGCAGTTACCTGACAGGGGGCCTTCAGACCCAGTACTTC CASSYLTGGLQTQYF
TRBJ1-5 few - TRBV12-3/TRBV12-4 TGTGCCAGCCGAGACAATAGCAATCAGCCCCAGCATTTT CASRDNSNQPQHF
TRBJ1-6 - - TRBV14 TGTGCCAGCAGCCAATGGGGGGGGGCTGGTAATTCACCCCTCCACTTT CASSQWGGAGNSPLHF
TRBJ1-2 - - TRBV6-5 TGTGCCAGCAGTTTAAAAGGGGACTATGGCTACACCTTC CASSLKGDYGYTF
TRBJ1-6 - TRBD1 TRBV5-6 TGTGCCAGCAGCCCCCAGACAGGGAAGTATTCACCCCTCCACTTT CASSPQTGKYSPLHF
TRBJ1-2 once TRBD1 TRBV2 TGTGCCAGCAGCAAAATTCCGGGACAGGGAGGAGGCTACACCTTC CASSKIPGQGGGYTF
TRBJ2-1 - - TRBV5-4 TGTGCCAGCAGCTTGGACACTGAAAATGAGCAGTTCTTC CASSLDTENEQFF
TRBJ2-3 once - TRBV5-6 TGTGCCAGCAGCCCCCTCGAGGGGGTCGCAAACACAGATACGCAGTATTTT CASSPLEGVANTDTQYF
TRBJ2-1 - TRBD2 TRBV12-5 TGTGCTAGTGGTCTGACTAGCGGGGGGATGAATGAGCAGTTCTTC CASGLTSGGMNEQFF
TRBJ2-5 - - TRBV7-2 TGTGCCAGCAGCTTACGGCAGGAAGAGACCCAGTACTTC CASSLRQEETQYF
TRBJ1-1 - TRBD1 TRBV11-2 TGTGCCAGCAGATTAACAGGGGGCTGGGGCACTGAAGCTTTCTTT CASRLTGGWGTEAFF
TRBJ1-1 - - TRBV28 TGTGCCAGCAGTTCAGGACAGAACACTGAAGCTTTCTTT CASSSGQNTEAFF
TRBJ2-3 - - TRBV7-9 TGTGCCAGCAGCTCTCGACTAGAATCCACAGATACGCAGTATTTT CASSSRLESTDTQYF